This T cell receptor (beta chain) was sequenced in a study of blood T cell repertoires in COVID-19. The length of the CDR3 is 14 residues. V was shortened by 0 bases and J by 0 bases, with 6 bases between the two germline ends. Germline-derived CDR1 and CDR2 are SGDLS and YYNGEE. Assay: immunoSEQ multiplex PCR; the TCRdb copy retains only in-frame clones and omits some. The sample yields approximately 470,000 clones, 70% to 90% seen once. Sample: peripheral blood. This chain joins TRBV9 and TRBJ2-5; D gene unclear. The TCR sequence derives from a human donor in a cohort sampled during active COVID-19. CDR3: CASSVAPDQETQYF. CDR3 bases: TGTGCCAGCAGCGTAGCTCCGGACCAAGAGACCCAGTACTTC.